The next 11 T cell receptor beta chains were all read from a single sample in a study of cytomegalovirus exposure and HLA in healthy donors. The PCR had 60 Vbeta and 13 Jbeta primers. Profiled with immunoSEQ multiplex PCR; TCRdb holds only in-frame clones, not every one. The sample yields about 120,000 clones, 65% to 90% seen once. Specimen: PBMCs. These receptors were obtained from a woman aged 25 to 45 in good health and CMV-seronegative.

This chain joins TRBV28 and TRBJ2-5; D gene uncertain. V lost 5 bases and J 2 bases, leaving 12 bases between the germline ends. Germline CDR1 reads MDHEN; CDR2 reads SYDVKM. This CDR3 has 14 amino acids. As DNA, the CDR3 is TGTGCCAGCAGTAGTCCAACTTATCAAGAGACCCAGTACTTC. Amino acid sequence: CASSSPTYQETQYF.

This clone was observed a single time. The chain carries TRBV30 and TRBJ1-2; D unclear. The CDR3 runs 16 residues. Germline CDR1 and CDR2: GTSNPN and SVGIG (reference sequence). Trimming removed 4 bases at V and 0 bases at J, with 18 bases between. The CDR3 nucleotides read TGTGCCTGGATGTGGTCCCGGACTTTAGCTAACTATGGCTACACCTTC. Translated, it gives CAWMWSRTLANYGYTF.

This chain links TRBV7-9 with TRBJ2-1; D may be TRBD2 (5 bases). The CDR3 consists of 12 residues. Per the germline V gene, CDR1 is SEHNR and CDR2 is FQNEAQ (reference sequence). V was cut by 10 bases and J by 5 bases, with 12 bases left in between. CDR3 sequence: CATPRRDNEQFF. CDR3 coding DNA: TGTGCCACCCCCCGGCGGGACAATGAGCAGTTCTTC. The full variable domain, in which reference TRBV7-9 and TRBJ2-1 provide the parts outside the CDR3, is DTGVSQNPRHKITKRGQNVTFRCDPISEHNRLYWYRQTLGQGPEFLTYFQNEAQLEKSRLLSDRFSAERPKGSFSTLEIQRTEQGDSAMYLCATPRRDNEQFFGPGTRLTVL.

The chain combines TRBV19 with TRBJ2-1; tentatively, D is TRBD2 (6 bases). V lost 6 bases and J lost 2, with 11 bases in between. Germline V CDR1 and CDR2: LNHDA, SQIVND (reference sequence). The CDR3 totals 14 residues. CDR3 sequence reads: CASRRESAYNEQFF. CDR3 DNA: TGTGCCAGTAGACGGGAGAGCGCCTACAATGAGCAGTTCTTC.

As regards this clone: A read error may account for a junction end that differs from germline. Other DNA sequences within the sample encode an identical CDR3. The chain employs TRBV6-1 and TRBJ2-2, with D perhaps matching TRBD2 (6 bases). The CDR3 is 15 amino acids. Germline CDR1 and CDR2: MNHNS and SASEGT. CDR3 nucleotide sequence: TGTGCCAGCAGTGAAGTACGCGGGGCCACCGGGGAGTTGTTTTTT. Residues: CASSEVRGATGELFF.

The rearrangement links TRBV5-1 to TRBJ2-7, with 7 positions matching TRBD2. CDR3 length: 12 amino acids. Germline V lookup: CDR1 SGHRS, CDR2 YFSETQ. V lost 7 bases to trimming and J lost 4 bases; unmatched junction nucleotides: 5. In DNA form, the CDR3 reads TGCGCCAGCGGCCCGGGAGGATACGAGCAGTACTTC. It yields the protein CASGPGGYEQYF.

The chain's CDR3 is CASSLRASRYEQYF. Written as DNA, the CDR3 is TGTGCCAGCAGTTTAAGGGCTAGCAGGTACGAGCAGTACTTC. The chain has TRBV27 and TRBJ2-7; weak D call: TRBD2 (5 bases). CDR1 and CDR2 (germline): MNHEY, SMNVEV (reference sequence). V was shortened by 2 bases and J by 4 bases, with 12 bases between the two germline ends. CDR3 length: 14 amino acids.

This rearrangement joins TRBV10-3 to TRBJ2-7; 14 bases line up with TRBD2. CDR3 length: 13 residues. CDR1 and CDR2 (germline): ENHRY, SYGVKD. J lost 3 bases, V lost 11 bases, and 3 bases had no gene match. The CDR3, as DNA: TGTGCCGCGACTAGCGGGGGGGGCTACGAGCAGTACTTC. Encoded protein: CAATSGGGYEQYF.

V and J are TRBV7-2 and TRBJ2-7; 8 bases map to TRBD1. Germline assignment: CDR1 SGHTA and CDR2 FQGNSA. This CDR3 is 13 amino acids long. The V gene end was trimmed by 5 bases and the J gene end by 2 bases; junction bases not matched to a gene: 2. CDR3: CASSQGAPYEQYF. CDR3 in DNA: TGTGCCAGCAGCCAGGGGGCCCCCTACGAGCAGTACTTC.

This clone was picked up a small number of times. The rearrangement uses TRBV6-6 and TRBJ2-1; 9 bases match TRBD2. The J segment lost 10 bases and the V segment lost 5 bases, leaving 12 bases of the junction unmatched. The CDR3 loop spans 15 amino acids. Per germline, CDR1 MNHNY and CDR2 SVGAGI (reference sequence). This CDR3 reads CASSGTAGGGEEQFF. The CDR3 region has the DNA TGTGCCAGCAGTGGAACGGCGGGAGGGGGAGAAGAGCAGTTCTTC.

This clone has just a few counts. The chain couples TRBV6-1 to TRBJ1-5; 7 bases agree with TRBD1. Germline-derived CDR1 and CDR2 are MNHNS and SASEGT. Trimming cost V 3 bases and J 1 base; bases outside gene matches: 0. The CDR3 extends over 14 amino acids. The CDR3 DNA sequence: TGTGCCAGCAGTGAGGGACAGAGCAATCAGCCCCAGCATTTT. It codes for CASSEGQSNQPQHF.